This T cell receptor beta chain was identified in a study of OX40 agonist ivuxolimab in advanced cancers. Broader study findings: Some patients who did not respond also had low normalized T-cell clonal expansion.

Points on this clone: Its specificity is not known.

Sequencing used immunoSEQ multiplex PCR; TCRdb keeps in-frame clones, though not all of them. Of some 35,000 clones detected, 75% to 90% appear once; the ten largest clones hold approximately 33%. The material was CD4+ or CD8+ T cells sorted from blood, obtained in a trial of the OX40 agonist ivuxolimab. The sequence derives from an adult with an advanced solid tumor such as melanoma, head and neck, liver or kidney cancer.

For the CDR3, the DNA is TGTGCCACTGCATGGGGCAGGGCGAACACTGAAGCTTTCTTT. This encodes CATAWGRANTEAFF. V and J are TRBV19 and TRBJ1-1, with D possibly TRBD1 on 5 matching bases. The V end was cut by 10 bases, the J end by 1 base, with 16 bases between. The CDR3 loop spans 14 amino acids. Looked up from germline, CDR1 is LNHDA and CDR2 is SQIVND (reference sequence).